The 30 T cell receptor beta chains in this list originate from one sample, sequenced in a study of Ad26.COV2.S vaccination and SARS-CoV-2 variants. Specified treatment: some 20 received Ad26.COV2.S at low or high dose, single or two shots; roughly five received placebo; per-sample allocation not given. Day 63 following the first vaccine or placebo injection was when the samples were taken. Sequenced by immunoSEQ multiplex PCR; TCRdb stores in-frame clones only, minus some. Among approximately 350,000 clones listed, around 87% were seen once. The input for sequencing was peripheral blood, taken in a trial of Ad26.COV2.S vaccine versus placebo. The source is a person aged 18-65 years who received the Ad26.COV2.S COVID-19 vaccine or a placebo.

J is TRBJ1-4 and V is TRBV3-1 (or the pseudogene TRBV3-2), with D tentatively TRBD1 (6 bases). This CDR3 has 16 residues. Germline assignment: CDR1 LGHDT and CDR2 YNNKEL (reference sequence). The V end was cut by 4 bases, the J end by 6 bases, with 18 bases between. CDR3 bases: TGTGCCAGCAGCCTCGGTGGAGGGGGGCACGATGAAAAACTGTTTTTT. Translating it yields CASSLGGGGHDEKLFF.

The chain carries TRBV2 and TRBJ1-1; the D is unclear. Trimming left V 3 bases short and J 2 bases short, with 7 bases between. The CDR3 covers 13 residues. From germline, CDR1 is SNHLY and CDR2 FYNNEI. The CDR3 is CASSEHSNTEAFF. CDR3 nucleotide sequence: TGTGCCAGCAGTGAGCACAGCAACACTGAAGCTTTCTTT.

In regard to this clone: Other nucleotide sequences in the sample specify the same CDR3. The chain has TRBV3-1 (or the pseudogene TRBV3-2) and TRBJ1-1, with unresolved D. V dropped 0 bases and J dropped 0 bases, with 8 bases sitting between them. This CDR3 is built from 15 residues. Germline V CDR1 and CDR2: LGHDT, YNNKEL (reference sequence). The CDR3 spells CASSQDSYMNTEAFF. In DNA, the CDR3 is TGTGCCAGCAGCCAAGACAGCTATATGAACACTGAAGCTTTCTTT.

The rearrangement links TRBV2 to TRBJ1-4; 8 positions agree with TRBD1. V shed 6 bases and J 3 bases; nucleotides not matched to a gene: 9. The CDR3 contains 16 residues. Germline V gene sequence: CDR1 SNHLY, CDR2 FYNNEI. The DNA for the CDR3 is TGTGCCAGCAGCCGACAAGGACAGGGCTCTAATGAAAAACTGTTTTTT. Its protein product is CASSRQGQGSNEKLFF.

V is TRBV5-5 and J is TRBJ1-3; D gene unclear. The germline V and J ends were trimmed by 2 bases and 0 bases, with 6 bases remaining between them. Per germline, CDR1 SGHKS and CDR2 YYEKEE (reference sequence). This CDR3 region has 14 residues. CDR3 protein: CASSFWNSGNTIYF. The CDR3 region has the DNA TGTGCCAGCAGCTTCTGGAACTCTGGAAACACCATATATTTT.

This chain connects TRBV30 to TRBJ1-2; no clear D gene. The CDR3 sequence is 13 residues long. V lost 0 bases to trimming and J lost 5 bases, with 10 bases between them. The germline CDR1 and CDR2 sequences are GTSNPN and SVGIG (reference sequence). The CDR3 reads CAWSVRRVYGYTF. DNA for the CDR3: TGTGCCTGGAGTGTACGACGGGTGTATGGCTACACCTTC.

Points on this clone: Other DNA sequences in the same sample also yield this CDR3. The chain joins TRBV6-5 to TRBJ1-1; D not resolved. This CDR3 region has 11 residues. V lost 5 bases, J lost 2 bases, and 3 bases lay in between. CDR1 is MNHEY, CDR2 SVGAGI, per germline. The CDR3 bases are TGTGCCAGCAGTACAAACACTGAAGCTTTCTTT. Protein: CASSTNTEAFF.

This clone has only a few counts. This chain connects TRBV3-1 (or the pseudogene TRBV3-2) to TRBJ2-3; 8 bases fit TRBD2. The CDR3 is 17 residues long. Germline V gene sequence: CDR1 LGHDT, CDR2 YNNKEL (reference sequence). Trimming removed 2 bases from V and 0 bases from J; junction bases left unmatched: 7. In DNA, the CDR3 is TGTGCCAGCAGCCAATTAAGCGGGGGCTTTAGCACAGATACGCAGTATTTT. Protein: CASSQLSGGFSTDTQYF.

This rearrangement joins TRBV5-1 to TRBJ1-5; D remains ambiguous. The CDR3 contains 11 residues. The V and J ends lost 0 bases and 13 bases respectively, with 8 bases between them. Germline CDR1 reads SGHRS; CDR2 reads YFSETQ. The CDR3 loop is CASSLGPPQHF. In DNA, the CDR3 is TGCGCCAGCAGCTTGGGACCCCCTCAGCATTTT.

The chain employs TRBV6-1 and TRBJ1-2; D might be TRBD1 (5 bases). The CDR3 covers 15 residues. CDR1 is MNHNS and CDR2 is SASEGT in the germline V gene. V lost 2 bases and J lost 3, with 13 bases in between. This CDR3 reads CASSESGPHHYGYTF. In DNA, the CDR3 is TGTGCCAGCAGTGAATCGGGGCCCCACCACTATGGCTACACCTTC.

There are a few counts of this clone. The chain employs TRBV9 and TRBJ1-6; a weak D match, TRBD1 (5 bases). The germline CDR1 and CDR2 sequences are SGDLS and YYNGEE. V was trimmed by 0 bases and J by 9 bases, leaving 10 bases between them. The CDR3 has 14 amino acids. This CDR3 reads CASSVGGASSPLHF. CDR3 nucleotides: TGTGCCAGCAGCGTAGGGGGCGCCTCTTCACCCCTCCACTTT.

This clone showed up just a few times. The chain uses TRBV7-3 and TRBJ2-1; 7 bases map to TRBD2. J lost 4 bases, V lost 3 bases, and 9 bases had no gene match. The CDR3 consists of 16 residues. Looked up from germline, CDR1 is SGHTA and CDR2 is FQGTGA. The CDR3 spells CASSLGMTSKYNEQFF. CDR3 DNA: TGTGCCAGCAGCTTGGGAATGACTAGCAAGTACAATGAGCAGTTCTTC.

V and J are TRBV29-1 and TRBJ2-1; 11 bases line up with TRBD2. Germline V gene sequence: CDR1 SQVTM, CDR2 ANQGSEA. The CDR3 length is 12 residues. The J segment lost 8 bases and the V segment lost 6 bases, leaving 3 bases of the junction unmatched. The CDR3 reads CSVGLAADEQFF. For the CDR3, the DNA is TGCAGCGTGGGACTAGCGGCTGATGAGCAGTTCTTC.

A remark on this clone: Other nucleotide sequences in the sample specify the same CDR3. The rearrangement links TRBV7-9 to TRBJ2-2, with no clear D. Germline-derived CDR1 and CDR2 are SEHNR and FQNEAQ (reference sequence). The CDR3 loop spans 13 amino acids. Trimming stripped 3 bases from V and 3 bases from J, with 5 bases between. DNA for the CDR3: TGTGCCAGCAGCTTGAGAGACACCGGGGAGCTGTTTTTT. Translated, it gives CASSLRDTGELFF.

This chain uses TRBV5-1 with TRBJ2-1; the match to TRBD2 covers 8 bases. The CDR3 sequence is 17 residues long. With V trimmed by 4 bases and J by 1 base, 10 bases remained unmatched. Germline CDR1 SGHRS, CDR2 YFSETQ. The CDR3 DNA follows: TGCGCCAGCAGCGGGGCGCGGGGGGCCGGGTCCTACAATGAGCAGTTCTTC. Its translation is CASSGARGAGSYNEQFF.

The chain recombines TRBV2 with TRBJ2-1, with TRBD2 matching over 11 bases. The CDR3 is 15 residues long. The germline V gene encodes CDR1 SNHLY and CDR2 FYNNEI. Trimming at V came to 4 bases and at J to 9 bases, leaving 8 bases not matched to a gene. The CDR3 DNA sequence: TGTGCCAGCAGTGTACTAGCGGGGGTGGCGGGTGAGCAGTTCTTC. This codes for CASSVLAGVAGEQFF. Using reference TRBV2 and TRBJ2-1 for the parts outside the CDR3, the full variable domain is EPEVTQTPSHQVTQMGQEVILRCVPISNHLYFYWYRQILGQKVEFLVSFYNNEISEKSEIFDDQFSVERPDGSNFTLKIRSTKLEDSAMYFCASSVLAGVAGEQFFGPGTRLTVL.

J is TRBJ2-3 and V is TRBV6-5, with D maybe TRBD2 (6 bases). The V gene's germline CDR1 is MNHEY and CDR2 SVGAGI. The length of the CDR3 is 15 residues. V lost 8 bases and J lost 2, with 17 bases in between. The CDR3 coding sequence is TGTGCCAGCGCCCCCTTTAGCGGCCCCACAGATACGCAGTATTTT. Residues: CASAPFSGPTDTQYF.

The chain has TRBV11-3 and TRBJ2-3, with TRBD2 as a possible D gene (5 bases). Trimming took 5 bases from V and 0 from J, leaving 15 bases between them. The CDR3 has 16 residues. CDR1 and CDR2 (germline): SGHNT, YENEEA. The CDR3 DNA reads TGTGCCAGCAGCCCAGGAGGTAGGCGAAGCACAGATACGCAGTATTTT. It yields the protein CASSPGGRRSTDTQYF.

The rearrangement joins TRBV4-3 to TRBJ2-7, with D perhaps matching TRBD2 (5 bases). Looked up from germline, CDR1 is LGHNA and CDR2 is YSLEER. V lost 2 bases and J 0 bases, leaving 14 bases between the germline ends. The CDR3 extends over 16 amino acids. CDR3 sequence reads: CASSQSPGFSSYEQYF. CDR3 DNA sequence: TGCGCCAGCAGCCAAAGCCCGGGATTCAGCTCCTACGAGCAGTACTTC.

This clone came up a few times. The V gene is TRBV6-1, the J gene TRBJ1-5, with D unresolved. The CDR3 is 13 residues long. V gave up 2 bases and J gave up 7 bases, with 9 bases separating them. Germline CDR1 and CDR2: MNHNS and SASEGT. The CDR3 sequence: CASSESPGQPQHF. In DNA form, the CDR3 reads TGTGCCAGCAGTGAAAGTCCGGGGCAGCCCCAGCATTTT.

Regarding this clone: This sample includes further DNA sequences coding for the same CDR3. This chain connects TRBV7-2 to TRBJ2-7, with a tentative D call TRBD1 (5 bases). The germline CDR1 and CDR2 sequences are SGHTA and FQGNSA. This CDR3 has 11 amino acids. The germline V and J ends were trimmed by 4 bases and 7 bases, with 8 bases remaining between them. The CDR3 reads CASSSGFEQYF. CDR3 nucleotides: TGTGCCAGCAGCTCAGGGTTTGAGCAGTACTTC.

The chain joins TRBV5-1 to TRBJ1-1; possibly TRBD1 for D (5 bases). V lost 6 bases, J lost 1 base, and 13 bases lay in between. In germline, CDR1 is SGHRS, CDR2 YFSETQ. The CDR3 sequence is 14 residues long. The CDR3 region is CASTPGGANTEAFF. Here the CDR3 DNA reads TGCGCCAGCACCCCGGGAGGGGCGAACACTGAAGCTTTCTTT.

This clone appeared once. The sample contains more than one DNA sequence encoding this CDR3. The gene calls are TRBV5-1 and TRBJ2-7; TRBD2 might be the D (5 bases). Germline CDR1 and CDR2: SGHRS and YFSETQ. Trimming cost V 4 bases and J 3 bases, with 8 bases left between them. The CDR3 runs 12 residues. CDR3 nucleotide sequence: TGCGCCAGCAGCCCAACTAGCTACGAGCAGTACTTC. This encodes CASSPTSYEQYF.

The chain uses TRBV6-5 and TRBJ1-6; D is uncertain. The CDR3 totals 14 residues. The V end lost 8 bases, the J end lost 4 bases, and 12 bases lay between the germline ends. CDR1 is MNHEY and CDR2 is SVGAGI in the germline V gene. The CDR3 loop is CASLVANYNSPLHF. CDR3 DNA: TGTGCCAGCTTGGTCGCTAATTATAATTCACCCCTCCACTTT.

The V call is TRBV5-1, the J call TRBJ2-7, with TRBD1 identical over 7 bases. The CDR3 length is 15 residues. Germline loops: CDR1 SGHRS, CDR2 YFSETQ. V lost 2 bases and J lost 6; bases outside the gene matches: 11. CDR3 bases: TGCGCCAGCAGCTTACGGCGCGACAGGGTCGGCGAGCAGTACTTC. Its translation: CASSLRRDRVGEQYF.

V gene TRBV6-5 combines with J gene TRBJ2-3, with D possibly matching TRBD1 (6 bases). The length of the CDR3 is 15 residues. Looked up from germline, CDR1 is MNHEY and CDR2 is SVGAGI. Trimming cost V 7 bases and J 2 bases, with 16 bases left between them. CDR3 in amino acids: CASTRGDYHTDTQYF. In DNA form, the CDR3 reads TGTGCCAGCACCAGGGGCGACTATCACACAGATACGCAGTATTTT.

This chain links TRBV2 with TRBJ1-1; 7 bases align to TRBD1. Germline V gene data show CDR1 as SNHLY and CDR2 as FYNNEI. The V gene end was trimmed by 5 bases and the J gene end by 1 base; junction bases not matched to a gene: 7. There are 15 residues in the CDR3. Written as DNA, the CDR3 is TGTGCCAGCAGTACAAGCAGGACAGGGAACACTGAAGCTTTCTTT. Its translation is CASSTSRTGNTEAFF.

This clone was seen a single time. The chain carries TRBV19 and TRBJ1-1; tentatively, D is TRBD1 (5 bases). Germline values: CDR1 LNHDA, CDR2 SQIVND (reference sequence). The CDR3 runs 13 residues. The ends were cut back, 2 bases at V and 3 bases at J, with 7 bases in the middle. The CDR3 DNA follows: TGTGCCAGTAGTATACAGGGATACACTGAAGCTTTCTTT. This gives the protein CASSIQGYTEAFF.

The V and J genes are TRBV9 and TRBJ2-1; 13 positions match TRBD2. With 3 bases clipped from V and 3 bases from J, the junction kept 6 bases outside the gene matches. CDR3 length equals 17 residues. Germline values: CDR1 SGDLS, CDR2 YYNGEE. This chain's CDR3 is CASSALGLAGNYNEQFF. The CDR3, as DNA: TGTGCCAGCAGCGCCCTGGGACTAGCGGGGAACTACAATGAGCAGTTCTTC.

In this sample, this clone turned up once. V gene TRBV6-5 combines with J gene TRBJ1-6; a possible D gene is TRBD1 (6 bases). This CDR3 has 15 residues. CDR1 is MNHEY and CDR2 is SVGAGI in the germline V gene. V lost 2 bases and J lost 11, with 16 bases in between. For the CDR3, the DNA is TGTGCCAGCAGTTACGCCGGACAGAGGGATACACCCCTCCACTTT. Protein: CASSYAGQRDTPLHF.